The 31 T cell receptor beta chains listed next were all sequenced from one sample in a study of control samples from healthy donors and cancer patients. Sequencing used immunoSEQ multiplex PCR; TCRdb keeps in-frame clones, though not all of them. Altogether fewer than 200,000 clones are present, roughly 92% being singletons, with the ten largest covering 1.4%. The material sequenced was blood. These TCRs come from a man younger than 40 in good health.

The table lists this clone with a count of one. The rearrangement joins TRBV11-1 to TRBJ2-1, with 7 positions matching TRBD2. V shed 0 bases and J 4 bases; nucleotides not matched to a gene: 6. CDR1 is SGHAT, CDR2 FQDESV, per germline (reference sequence). The CDR3 is made up of 16 amino acids. In DNA, the CDR3 is TGTGCCAGCAGCTTAGCGAGCCTAGCGGTATACAATGAGCAGTTCTTC. Its translation is CASSLASLAVYNEQFF.

The chain carries TRBV5-6 and TRBJ2-3; the D is unclear. V was shortened by 4 bases and J by 6 bases, with 9 bases between the two germline ends. The CDR3 loop spans 12 amino acids. CDR1 SGHDT and CDR2 YYEEEE come from the germline V gene. For the CDR3, the DNA is TGTGCCAGCAGCCTAAGTACTGATACGCAGTATTTT. Residues: CASSLSTDTQYF. Combining the CDR3 with reference TRBV5-6 and TRBJ2-3 gives the whole variable domain DAGVTQSPTHLIKTRGQQVTLRCSPKSGHDTVSWYQQALGQGPQFIFQYYEEEERQRGNFPDRFSGHQFPNYSSELNVNALLLGDSALYLCASSLSTDTQYFGPGTRLTVL.

The V call is TRBV6-5, the J call TRBJ1-5; D call uncertain. The CDR3 covers 13 residues. V was clipped by 4 bases and J by 5 bases, with 9 bases between them. In germline, CDR1 is MNHEY, CDR2 SVGAGI. This chain's CDR3 is CASSSVLYQPQHF. The CDR3 region has the DNA TGTGCCAGCAGTTCAGTACTTTATCAGCCCCAGCATTTT.

This clone occurred once. The chain recombines TRBV28 with TRBJ2-3; TRBD1 matches 7 bases. There are 13 residues in the CDR3. With 6 bases clipped from V and 8 bases from J, the junction kept 8 bases outside the gene matches. Germline CDR1 is MDHEN and CDR2 is SYDVKM. CDR3 protein: CASSSTGAGTQYF. CDR3 nucleotides: TGTGCCAGCAGCTCCACAGGGGCGGGTACGCAGTATTTT.

The chain employs TRBV28 and TRBJ1-3, with a tentative D call TRBD1 (5 bases). The germline V gene encodes CDR1 MDHEN and CDR2 SYDVKM. This CDR3 region has 14 residues. V gave up 8 bases and J gave up 1 base, with 12 bases separating them. The CDR3, as DNA: TGTGCCAGCCGGGCAGGGTCTTCTGGAAACACCATATATTTT. It encodes CASRAGSSGNTIYF.

The chain employs TRBV28 and TRBJ1-6; tentatively, D is TRBD1 (6 bases). CDR1 MDHEN and CDR2 SYDVKM come from the germline V gene. The germline V and J ends were trimmed by 1 base and 7 bases, with 14 bases remaining between them. There are 16 residues in the CDR3. The CDR3 region has the DNA TGTGCCAGCAGTTTATCGGTTGACAGGCCCAATTCACCCCTCCACTTT. It specifies CASSLSVDRPNSPLHF.

The chain couples TRBV5-5 to TRBJ2-7; 7 nucleotides match TRBD1. There are 16 residues in the CDR3. V trimming: 2 bases; J trimming: 3 bases; junction bases outside the gene matches: 11. Germline CDR1 and CDR2: SGHKS and YYEKEE (reference sequence). The CDR3: CASSFPPGQPNYEQYF. The CDR3, as DNA: TGTGCCAGCAGCTTCCCTCCGGGACAGCCTAACTACGAGCAGTACTTC.

V usage is TRBV28 and J usage is TRBJ1-1; D is unresolved. V lost 5 bases to trimming and J lost 0 bases, with 10 bases between them. CDR1 is MDHEN, CDR2 SYDVKM, per germline. CDR3 size: 14 residues. The CDR3 is CASSRVTMNTEAFF. The CDR3 DNA sequence: TGTGCCAGCAGTAGAGTGACGATGAACACTGAAGCTTTCTTT.

This chain connects TRBV7-2 to TRBJ1-1, with D possibly TRBD1 on 5 matching bases. This CDR3 region has 15 residues. The V end lost 1 base, the J end lost 5 bases, and 14 bases lay between the germline ends. CDR1 SGHTA and CDR2 FQGNSA come from the germline V gene. The chain's CDR3 is CASSLVGQPGTEAFF. The CDR3 bases are TGTGCCAGCAGCTTAGTTGGACAACCGGGGACTGAAGCTTTCTTT.

The gene calls are TRBV4-1 and TRBJ2-7; D gene ambiguous. The V gene's germline CDR1 is MGHRA and CDR2 YSYEKL. This CDR3 spans 13 amino acids. V lost 3 bases and J lost 7, with 13 bases in between. CDR3 loop: CASSQDPQREQYF. CDR3 DNA: TGCGCCAGCAGCCAGGACCCTCAGAGAGAGCAGTACTTC.

J is TRBJ1-2 and V is TRBV27, with D maybe TRBD1 (5 bases). This CDR3 spans 17 amino acids. Deletions cut 3 bases from V and 0 bases from J, with 17 bases between. Per germline, CDR1 MNHEY and CDR2 SMNVEV (reference sequence). In DNA, the CDR3 is TGTGCCAGCAGTTTCGACCGGGGGAGCCGCTCTAACTATGGCTACACCTTC. Residues: CASSFDRGSRSNYGYTF.

V usage is TRBV13 and J usage is TRBJ1-2, with D possibly TRBD1 on 6 matching bases. The CDR3 loop spans 14 amino acids. Trimming removed 1 base from V and 4 bases from J, with 10 bases in between. CDR1 is PRHDT and CDR2 is FYEKMQ in the germline V gene (reference sequence). This CDR3 reads CASSLVSGAYGYTF. The CDR3 coding sequence is TGTGCCAGCAGCTTAGTGTCAGGGGCCTATGGCTACACCTTC.

In regard to this clone: Other DNA sequences in the same sample also yield this CDR3. The rearrangement links TRBV5-4 to TRBJ2-7, with 7 bases identical to TRBD2. The ends lost 2 bases at V and 3 bases at J; junction bases unmatched: 2. This CDR3 spans 13 amino acids. Germline CDR1 is SGHNT and CDR2 is YYREEE (reference sequence). The CDR3: CASSFGGSYEQYF. The CDR3, as DNA: TGTGCCAGCAGCTTCGGCGGGAGCTACGAGCAGTACTTC.

V and J are TRBV2 and TRBJ1-2; perhaps TRBD1 as D (5 bases). Per germline, CDR1 SNHLY and CDR2 FYNNEI. This CDR3 has 15 amino acids. Trimming removed 3 bases at V and 0 bases at J, with 11 bases between. The CDR3 loop reads CASSEGGEANYGYTF. DNA of the CDR3: TGTGCCAGCAGTGAGGGGGGAGAGGCTAACTATGGCTACACCTTC.

This rearrangement joins TRBV7-9 to TRBJ1-4; the D is unclear. The germline gives CDR1 SEHNR, CDR2 FQNEAQ (reference sequence). Trimming removed 2 bases at V and 4 bases at J, with 8 bases between. The length of the CDR3 is 14 residues. The CDR3 is CASSLLRSNEKLFF. The CDR3 DNA reads as TGTGCCAGCAGCTTACTTCGGAGTAATGAAAAACTGTTTTTT.

The CDR3 is CASSSGTREGTQYF. CDR3 nucleotide sequence: TGCGCCAGCAGTTCCGGGACAAGGGAGGGGACCCAGTACTTC. The rearrangement joins TRBV10-1 to TRBJ2-5, with D tentatively TRBD2 (7 bases). The CDR3 contains 14 residues. The germline V gene encodes CDR1 WNHNN and CDR2 SYGVQD (reference sequence). Trimming shortened V by 5 bases and J by 7 bases, and 17 bases separated the two germline ends.

This clone has only a few counts. V usage is TRBV5-1 and J usage is TRBJ2-1, with D perhaps TRBD2 (5 bases). The CDR3 loop spans 16 amino acids. V was cut by 3 bases and J by 7 bases, with 20 bases left in between. Germline V gene sequence: CDR1 SGHRS, CDR2 YFSETQ. The DNA of the CDR3 is TGCGCCAGCAGCTCGGACTGGAGGCTCTCCGAAAATGAGCAGTTCTTC. Protein: CASSSDWRLSENEQFF.

The rearrangement joins TRBV5-1 to TRBJ2-5, with 11 bases lining up with TRBD2. The J segment lost 0 bases and the V segment lost 4 bases, leaving 2 bases of the junction unmatched. Looked up from germline, CDR1 is SGHRS and CDR2 is YFSETQ. CDR3 length: 15 residues. CDR3 DNA sequence: TGCGCCAGCAGCCAGGGACTAGCGGACCAAGAGACCCAGTACTTC. It encodes CASSQGLADQETQYF.

This chain uses TRBV6-1 with TRBJ1-2; D gene unclear. The V and J ends lost 1 base and 9 bases respectively, with 12 bases between them. The germline CDR1 and CDR2 sequences are MNHNS and SASEGT. CDR3 length equals 13 residues. Here the CDR3 reads CASSEGVGHSYTF. The CDR3, as DNA: TGTGCCAGCAGTGAAGGGGTGGGTCACAGCTACACCTTC.

The chain is built from TRBV6-6 and TRBJ2-7; 7 bases are a match to TRBD1. This CDR3 comprises 14 residues. CDR1 MNHNY and CDR2 SVGAGI come from the germline V gene (reference sequence). The junction had 4 bases not matched to a gene; V was cut back by 2 bases and J by 3 bases. CDR3 bases: TGTGCCAGCAGTTACGCCACAGGGGTCTACGAGCAGTACTTC. Its translation: CASSYATGVYEQYF.

V usage is TRBV7-3 and J usage is TRBJ1-5, with D unresolved. The CDR3 has 14 residues. Germline CDR1 reads SGHTA; CDR2 reads FQGTGA. V gave up 3 bases and J gave up 6 bases, with 12 bases separating them. The CDR3 here is CASSFPGGVQPQHF. The CDR3 nucleotides are TGTGCCAGCAGCTTCCCAGGCGGCGTTCAGCCCCAGCATTTT. The complete variable domain, with remaining parts taken from reference TRBV7-3 and TRBJ1-5, reads GAGVSQTPSNKVTEKGKYVELRCDPISGHTALYWYRQSLGQGPEFLIYFQGTGAADDSGLPNDRFFAVRPEGSVSTLKIQRTERGDSAVYLCASSFPGGVQPQHFGDGTRLSIL.

This chain uses TRBV4-1 with TRBJ1-2; D is ambiguous. Trimming removed 5 bases from V and 2 bases from J, with 15 bases in between. The CDR3 is made up of 15 amino acids. Germline-derived CDR1 and CDR2 are MGHRA and YSYEKL. The CDR3 coding sequence is TGCGCCAGCAGCTCCCGGCAGGCAGTGAACTATGGCTACACCTTC. Protein sequence: CASSSRQAVNYGYTF.

The rearrangement uses TRBV5-1 and TRBJ1-6; D is undetermined. The CDR3 is 15 amino acids. CDR1 and CDR2 from the germline V gene are SGHRS and YFSETQ. V was cut by 2 bases and J by 7 bases, with 13 bases left in between. The CDR3 DNA reads as TGCGCCAGCAGCTTACAGCCGGACGGGAATTCACCCCTCCACTTT. The encoded protein is CASSLQPDGNSPLHF.

The genes are TRBV7-9 and TRBJ2-1; TRBD1 matches at 10 bases. Per the germline V gene, CDR1 is SEHNR and CDR2 is FQNEAQ (reference sequence). The CDR3 extends over 15 amino acids. V dropped 3 bases and J dropped 4; count of bases not matched to a gene: 3. CDR3 bases: TGTGCCAGCAGCTTGGGGACAGGGGTATACAATGAGCAGTTCTTC. Protein: CASSLGTGVYNEQFF.

The chain uses TRBV5-6 and TRBJ1-1, with a weak D call TRBD1 (5 bases). The germline gives CDR1 SGHDT, CDR2 YYEEEE. V lost 0 bases and J lost 1, with 16 bases in between. The CDR3 has 17 residues. CDR3 nucleotides: TGTGCCAGCAGCTTGGTGGTGGGGCGGCACTCGAACACTGAAGCTTTCTTT. The encoded protein is CASSLVVGRHSNTEAFF.

This chain connects TRBV5-8 to TRBJ1-1; 10 bases align to TRBD1. V trimming: 0 bases; J trimming: 5 bases; junction bases outside the gene matches: 4. The CDR3 has 15 residues. CDR1 and CDR2 (germline): SGHTS, YDEGEE. DNA of the CDR3: TGTGCCAGCAGCTTGGTCCGGGACAGGGGAACTGAAGCTTTCTTT. Its translation: CASSLVRDRGTEAFF.

This clone was seen just once. The chain links TRBV9 to TRBJ2-7; 16 nucleotides match TRBD2. The junction had 6 bases not matched to a gene; V was cut back by 4 bases and J by 2 bases. The CDR3 runs 17 residues. The germline V gene encodes CDR1 SGDLS and CDR2 YYNGEE. CDR3 sequence: CASSPPGLAGGTYEQYF. CDR3 DNA sequence: TGTGCCAGCAGCCCTCCGGGACTAGCGGGAGGGACCTACGAGCAGTACTTC. Full variable domain (outside the CDR3, taken from reference TRBV9 and TRBJ2-7): DSGVTQTPKHLITATGQRVTLRCSPRSGDLSVYWYQQSLDQGLQFLIQYYNGEERAKGNILERFSAQQFPDLHSELNLSSLELGDSALYFCASSPPGLAGGTYEQYFGPGTRLTVT.

This chain's CDR3 is CASSAAMAYNEQFF. CDR3 sequence (DNA): TGTGCCAGCAGCGCGGCGATGGCCTACAATGAGCAGTTCTTC. This sequence joins TRBV7-2 and TRBJ2-1, with D unclear. Trimming left V 5 bases short and J 2 bases short, with 10 bases between. Germline assignment: CDR1 SGHTA and CDR2 FQGNSA. The CDR3 is made up of 14 amino acids.

The V call is TRBV6-2 or TRBV6-3, the J call TRBJ2-5, with 9 nucleotides matching TRBD2. Trimming took 6 bases from V and 0 from J; bases not matched to a gene: 11. The germline V gene encodes CDR1 MNHEY and CDR2 SVGEGT. This CDR3 comprises 17 residues. The CDR3 protein is CASSPPLRGGNQETQYF. The CDR3 DNA reads TGTGCCAGCAGCCCACCATTGCGGGGGGGAAACCAAGAGACCCAGTACTTC.

Written as DNA, the CDR3 is TGTGCCAGTAGTATAGGAGGAGGGGGGATCTACGAGCAGTACTTC. Its protein product is CASSIGGGGIYEQYF. The rearrangement joins TRBV19 to TRBJ2-7, with D perhaps given as TRBD1 or TRBD2 (6 bases each). Between the trimmed V and J ends, which lost 1 base and 3 bases, there was a span of 13 bases. The CDR3 runs to 15 residues. The germline CDR1 and CDR2 sequences are LNHDA and SQIVND (reference sequence).

The rearrangement uses TRBV18 and TRBJ1-1; 10 nucleotides line up with TRBD1. The CDR3 has 14 amino acids. The junction had 7 bases not matched to a gene; V was cut back by 5 bases and J by 7 bases. Germline-derived CDR1 and CDR2 are KGHSH and LQKENI. The CDR3 protein is CASSATGGRGEAFF. The CDR3 DNA follows: TGTGCCAGCTCAGCGACAGGGGGCCGGGGTGAAGCTTTCTTT.